This T cell receptor beta chain was profiled in a study of CXCR3-negative and CXCR3-positive naive CD8 T cells. The TRB libraries of cDNA were built by UMI-labeled 5' RACE. TCRdb reprocessed the 5' RACE reads, with one entry per CDR3 protein and no DNA. Seen in this sample are roughly 89,000 distinct CDR3 sequences; the ten most common clones hold approximately 1.1%. Germline CDR1 MDHEN, CDR2 SYDVKM. This CDR3 comprises 12 residues. Findings and limits, study-wide: Relative to memory CD8+ cells, whose diversity was much lower, both naive subsets had comparably high diversity.

A word on this clonotype: No antigen is known for it.

The receptor was derived from a human donor in good health. Some clones in this sample may be carry-over from other donors' samples. V and J are TRBV28 and TRBJ2-2; lacking DNA, the TRBD1 call made by TCRdb goes unchecked. The sequenced sample was naive CXCR3- CD8+ T cells from blood. Regarding subset: CD45RO-CCR7+CD27+CD95- naive CD8+ T cells lacking CXCR3 (TNR3-). Here the CDR3 reads CASSPGAWELFF.